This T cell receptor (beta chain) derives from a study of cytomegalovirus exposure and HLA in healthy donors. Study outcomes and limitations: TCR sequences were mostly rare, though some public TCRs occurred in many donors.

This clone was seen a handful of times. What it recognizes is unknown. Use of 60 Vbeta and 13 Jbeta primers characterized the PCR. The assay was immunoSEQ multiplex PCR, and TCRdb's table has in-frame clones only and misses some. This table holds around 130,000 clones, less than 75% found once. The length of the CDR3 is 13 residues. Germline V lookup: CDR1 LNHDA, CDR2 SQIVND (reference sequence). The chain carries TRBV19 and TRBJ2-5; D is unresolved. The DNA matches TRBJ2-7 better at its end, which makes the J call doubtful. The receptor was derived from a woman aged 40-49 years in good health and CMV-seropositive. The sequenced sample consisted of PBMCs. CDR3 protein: CASSSGEPYEQYF. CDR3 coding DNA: TGTGCCAGTAGTAGCGGTGAACCCTACGAGCAGTACTTC.